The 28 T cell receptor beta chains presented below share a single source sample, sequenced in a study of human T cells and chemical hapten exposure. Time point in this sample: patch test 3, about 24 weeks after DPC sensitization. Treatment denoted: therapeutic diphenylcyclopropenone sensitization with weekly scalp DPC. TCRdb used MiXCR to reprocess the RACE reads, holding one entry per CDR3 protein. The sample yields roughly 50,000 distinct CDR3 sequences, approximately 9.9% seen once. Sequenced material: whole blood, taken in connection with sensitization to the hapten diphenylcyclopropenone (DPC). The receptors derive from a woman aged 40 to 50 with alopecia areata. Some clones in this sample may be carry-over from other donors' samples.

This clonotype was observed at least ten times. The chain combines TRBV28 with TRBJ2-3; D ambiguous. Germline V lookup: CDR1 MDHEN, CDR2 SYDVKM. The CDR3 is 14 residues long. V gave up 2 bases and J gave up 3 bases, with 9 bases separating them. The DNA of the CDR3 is TGTGCCAGCAGTTTAAAAAAAGGAACAGATACGCAGTATTTT. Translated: CASSLKKGTDTQYF.

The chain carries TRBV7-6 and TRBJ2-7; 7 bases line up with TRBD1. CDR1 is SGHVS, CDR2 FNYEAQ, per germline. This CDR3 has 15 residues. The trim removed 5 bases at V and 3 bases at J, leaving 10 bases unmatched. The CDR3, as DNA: TGTGCCAGCAGCGGCCTCCGGGACAGAGGCTACGAGCAGTACTTC. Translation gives CASSGLRDRGYEQYF. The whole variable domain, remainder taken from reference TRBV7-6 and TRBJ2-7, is GAGVSQSPRYKVTKRGQDVALRCDPISGHVSLYWYRQALGQGPEFLTYFNYEAQQDKSGLPNDRFSAERPEGSISTLTIQRTEQRDSAMYRCASSGLRDRGYEQYFGPGTRLTVT.

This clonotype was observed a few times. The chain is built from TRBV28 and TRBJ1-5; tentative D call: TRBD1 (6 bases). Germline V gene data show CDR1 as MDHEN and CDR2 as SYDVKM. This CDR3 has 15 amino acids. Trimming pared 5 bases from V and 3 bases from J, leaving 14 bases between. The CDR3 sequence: CASSPRGGDNQPQHF. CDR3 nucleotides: TGTGCCAGCAGTCCGCGGGGGGGCGACAATCAGCCCCAGCATTTT.

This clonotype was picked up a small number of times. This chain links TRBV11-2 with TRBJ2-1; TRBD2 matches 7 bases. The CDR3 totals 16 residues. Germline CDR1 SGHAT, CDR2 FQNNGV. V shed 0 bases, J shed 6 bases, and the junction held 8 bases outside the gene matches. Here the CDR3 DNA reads TGTGCCAGCAGCTTAGACCGGACTAGGCTCGCCAATGAGCAGTTCTTC. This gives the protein CASSLDRTRLANEQFF.

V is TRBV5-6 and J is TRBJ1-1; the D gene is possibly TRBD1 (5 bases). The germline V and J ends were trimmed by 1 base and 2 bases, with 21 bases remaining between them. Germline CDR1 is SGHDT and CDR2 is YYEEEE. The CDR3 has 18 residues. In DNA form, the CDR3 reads TGTGCCAGCAGCTTGTGGGGCGGGGTAAAGACAGCCAACACTGAAGCTTTCTTT. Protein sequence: CASSLWGGVKTANTEAFF.

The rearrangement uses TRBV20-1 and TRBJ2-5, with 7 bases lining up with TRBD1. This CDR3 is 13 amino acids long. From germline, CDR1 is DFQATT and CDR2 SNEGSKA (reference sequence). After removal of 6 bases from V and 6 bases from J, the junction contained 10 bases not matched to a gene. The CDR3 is CSARTGTGQTQYF. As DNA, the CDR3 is TGCAGTGCCCGGACAGGAACCGGGCAGACCCAGTACTTC.

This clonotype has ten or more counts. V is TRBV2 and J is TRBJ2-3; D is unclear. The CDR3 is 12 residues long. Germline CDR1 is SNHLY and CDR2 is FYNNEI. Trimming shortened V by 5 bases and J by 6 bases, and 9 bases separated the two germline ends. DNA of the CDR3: TGTGCCAGCAGTCTTGCTCCGGATACGCAGTATTTT. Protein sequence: CASSLAPDTQYF.

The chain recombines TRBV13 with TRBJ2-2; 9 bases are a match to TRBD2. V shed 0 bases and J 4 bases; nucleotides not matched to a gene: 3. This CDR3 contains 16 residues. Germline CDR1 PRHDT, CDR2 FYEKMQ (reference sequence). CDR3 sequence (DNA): TGTGCCAGCAGCTTAGGAACAGCGGGGGGCACCGGGGAGCTGTTTTTT. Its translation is CASSLGTAGGTGELFF.

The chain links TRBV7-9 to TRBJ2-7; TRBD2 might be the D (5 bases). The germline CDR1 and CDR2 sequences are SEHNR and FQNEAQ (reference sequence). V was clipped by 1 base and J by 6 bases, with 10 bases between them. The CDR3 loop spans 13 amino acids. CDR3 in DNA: TGTGCCAGCAGCTTAGGGGTTGAGGGCGAGCAGTACTTC. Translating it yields CASSLGVEGEQYF.

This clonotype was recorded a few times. The CDR3 loop reads CASSAGTEAFF. CDR3 bases: TGTGCCAGCAGCGCCGGCACTGAAGCTTTCTTT. This rearrangement joins TRBV9 to TRBJ1-1; D is undetermined. This CDR3 region has 11 residues. The V end was cut by 3 bases, the J end by 4 bases, with 4 bases between. Germline-derived CDR1 and CDR2 are SGDLS and YYNGEE.

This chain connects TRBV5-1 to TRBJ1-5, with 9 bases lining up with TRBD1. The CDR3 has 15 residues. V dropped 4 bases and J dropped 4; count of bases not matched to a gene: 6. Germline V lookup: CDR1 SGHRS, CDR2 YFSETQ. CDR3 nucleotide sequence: TGCGCCAGCAGCCCGGGAGGGACAGGGAATCAGCCCCAGCATTTT. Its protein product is CASSPGGTGNQPQHF.

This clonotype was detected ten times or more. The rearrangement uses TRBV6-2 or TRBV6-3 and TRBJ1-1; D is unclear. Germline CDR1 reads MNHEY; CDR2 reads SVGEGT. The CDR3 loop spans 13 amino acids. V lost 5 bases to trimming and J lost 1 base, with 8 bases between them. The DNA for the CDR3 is TGTGCCAGCAGTGGTACTGAGAACACTGAAGCTTTCTTT. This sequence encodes CASSGTENTEAFF.

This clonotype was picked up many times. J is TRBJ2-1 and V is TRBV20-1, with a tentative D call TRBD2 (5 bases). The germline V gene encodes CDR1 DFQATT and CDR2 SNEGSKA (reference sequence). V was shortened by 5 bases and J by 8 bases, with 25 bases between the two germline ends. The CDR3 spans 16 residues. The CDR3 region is CSAPDVRSVEVHEQFF. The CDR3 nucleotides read TGCAGTGCTCCCGATGTCCGTAGCGTGGAGGTCCATGAGCAGTTCTTC.

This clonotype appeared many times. CDR3: CASRVDTGGYTF. Written as DNA, the CDR3 is TGTGCCAGCAGGGTGGACACCGGCGGCTACACCTTC. This chain joins TRBV2 and TRBJ1-2, with D possibly matching TRBD1 (5 bases). Germline V gene lookup returns CDR1 SNHLY and CDR2 FYNNEI. This CDR3 has 12 amino acids. Trimming took off 6 bases at V and 8 bases at J, with 13 bases between the two ends.

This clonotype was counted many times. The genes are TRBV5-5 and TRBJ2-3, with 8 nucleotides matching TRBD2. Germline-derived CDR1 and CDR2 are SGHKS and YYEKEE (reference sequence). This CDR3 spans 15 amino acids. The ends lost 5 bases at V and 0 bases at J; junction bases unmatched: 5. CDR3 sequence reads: CASRWTSSSTDTQYF. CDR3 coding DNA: TGTGCCAGCAGGTGGACTAGCTCTAGCACAGATACGCAGTATTTT. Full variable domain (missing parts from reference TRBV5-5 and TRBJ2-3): DAGVTQSPTHLIKTRGQQVTLRCSPISGHKSVSWYQQVLGQGPQFIFQYYEKEERGRGNFPDRFSARQFPNYSSELNVNALLLGDSALYLCASRWTSSSTDTQYFGPGTRLTVL.

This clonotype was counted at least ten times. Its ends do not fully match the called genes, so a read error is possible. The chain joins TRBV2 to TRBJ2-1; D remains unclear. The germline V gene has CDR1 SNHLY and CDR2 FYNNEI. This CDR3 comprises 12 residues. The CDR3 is CASNEQSYEQFF. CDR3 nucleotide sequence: TGTGCCAGCAATGAACAGAGCTATGAGCAGTTCTTC.

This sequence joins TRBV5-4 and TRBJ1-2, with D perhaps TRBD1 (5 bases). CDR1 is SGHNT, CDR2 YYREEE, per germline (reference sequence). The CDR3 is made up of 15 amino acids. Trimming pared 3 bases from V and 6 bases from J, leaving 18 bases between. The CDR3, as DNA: TGTGCCAGCAGCTCCCCTATAATGGGCAGGGATGGCTACACCTTC. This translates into CASSSPIMGRDGYTF.

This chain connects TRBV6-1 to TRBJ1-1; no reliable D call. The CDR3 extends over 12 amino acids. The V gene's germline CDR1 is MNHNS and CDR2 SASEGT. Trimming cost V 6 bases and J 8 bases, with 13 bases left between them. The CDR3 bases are TGTGCCAGCAGCCCCCGTTCAGCCGAAGCTTTCTTT. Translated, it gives CASSPRSAEAFF.

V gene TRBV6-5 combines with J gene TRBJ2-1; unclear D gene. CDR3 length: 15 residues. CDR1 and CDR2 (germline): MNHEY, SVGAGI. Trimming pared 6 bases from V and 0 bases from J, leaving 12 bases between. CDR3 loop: CASRTGPDSYNEQFF. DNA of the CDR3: TGTGCCAGCAGGACCGGGCCAGACTCCTACAATGAGCAGTTCTTC.

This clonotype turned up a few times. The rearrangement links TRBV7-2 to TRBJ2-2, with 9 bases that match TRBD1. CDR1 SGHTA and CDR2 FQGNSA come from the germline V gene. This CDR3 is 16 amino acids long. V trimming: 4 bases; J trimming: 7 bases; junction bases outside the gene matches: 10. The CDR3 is CASSSYTGGRGGELFF. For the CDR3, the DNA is TGTGCCAGCAGCTCATACACAGGGGGCAGAGGCGGGGAGCTGTTTTTT. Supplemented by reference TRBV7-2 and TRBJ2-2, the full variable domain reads GAGVSQSPSNKVTEKGKDVELRCDPISGHTALYWYRQSLGQGLEFLIYFQGNSAPDKSGLPSDRFSAERTGGSVSTLTIQRTQQEDSAVYLCASSSYTGGRGGELFFGEGSRLTVL.

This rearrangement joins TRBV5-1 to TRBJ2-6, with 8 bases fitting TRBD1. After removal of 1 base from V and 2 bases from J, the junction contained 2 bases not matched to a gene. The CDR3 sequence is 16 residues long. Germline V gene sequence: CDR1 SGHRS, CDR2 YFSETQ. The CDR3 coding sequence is TGCGCCAGCAGCTTGCTACAGGGGGCTGGGGCCAACGTCCTGACTTTC. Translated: CASSLLQGAGANVLTF. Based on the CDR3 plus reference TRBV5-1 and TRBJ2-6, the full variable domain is KAGVTQTPRYLIKTRGQQVTLSCSPISGHRSVSWYQQTPGQGLQFLFEYFSETQRNKGNFPGRFSGRQFSNSRSEMNVSTLELGDSALYLCASSLLQGAGANVLTFGAGSRLTVL.

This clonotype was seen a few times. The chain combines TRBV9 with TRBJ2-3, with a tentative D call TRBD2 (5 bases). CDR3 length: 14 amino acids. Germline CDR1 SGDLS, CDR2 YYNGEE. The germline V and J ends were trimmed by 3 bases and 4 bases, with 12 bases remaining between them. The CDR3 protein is CASSGFAGADTQYF. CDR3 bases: TGTGCCAGCAGCGGTTTCGCGGGCGCAGATACGCAGTATTTT.

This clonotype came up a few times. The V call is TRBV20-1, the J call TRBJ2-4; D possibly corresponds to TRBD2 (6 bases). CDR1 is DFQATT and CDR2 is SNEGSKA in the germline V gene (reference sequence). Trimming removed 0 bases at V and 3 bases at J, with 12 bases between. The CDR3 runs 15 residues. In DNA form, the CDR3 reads TGCAGTGCTAGAGATAGTCGGGGGAACAAAAACATTCAGTACTTC. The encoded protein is CSARDSRGNKNIQYF.

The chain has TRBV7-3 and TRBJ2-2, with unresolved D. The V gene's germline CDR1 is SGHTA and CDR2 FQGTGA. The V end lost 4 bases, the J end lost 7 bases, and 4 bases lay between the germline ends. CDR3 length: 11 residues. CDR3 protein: CASSSSGELFF. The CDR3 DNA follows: TGTGCCAGCAGCTCAAGCGGGGAGCTGTTTTTT.

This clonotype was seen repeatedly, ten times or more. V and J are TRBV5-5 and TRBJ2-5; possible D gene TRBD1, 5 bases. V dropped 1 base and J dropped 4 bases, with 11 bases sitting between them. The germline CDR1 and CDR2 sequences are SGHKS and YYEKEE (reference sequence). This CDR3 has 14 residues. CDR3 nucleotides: TGTGCCAGCAGCTTGTATGACAGTTTAGAGACCCAGTACTTC. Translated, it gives CASSLYDSLETQYF.

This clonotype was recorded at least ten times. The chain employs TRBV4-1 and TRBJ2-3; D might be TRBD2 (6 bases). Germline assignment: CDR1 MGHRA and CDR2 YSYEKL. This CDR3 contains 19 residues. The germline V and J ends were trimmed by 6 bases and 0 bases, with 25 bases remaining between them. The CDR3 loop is CASRRRGSSTTSSTDTQYF. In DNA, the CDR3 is TGCGCCAGCAGGCGACGGGGGTCGAGCACCACTTCTAGCACAGATACGCAGTATTTT.

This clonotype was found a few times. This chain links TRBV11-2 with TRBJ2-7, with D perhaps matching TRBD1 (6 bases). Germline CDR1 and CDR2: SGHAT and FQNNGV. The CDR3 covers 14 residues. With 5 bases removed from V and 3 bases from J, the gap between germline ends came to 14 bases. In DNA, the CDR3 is TGTGCCAGCAGCGCTTGGGACACCCGCTACGAGCAGTACTTC. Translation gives CASSAWDTRYEQYF.

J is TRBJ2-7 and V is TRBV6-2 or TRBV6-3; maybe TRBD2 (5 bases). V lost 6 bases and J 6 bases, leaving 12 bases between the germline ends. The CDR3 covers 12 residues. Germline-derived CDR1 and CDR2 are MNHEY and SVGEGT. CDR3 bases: TGTGCCAGCAGGCGTACTAGATCCGAGCAGTACTTC. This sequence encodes CASRRTRSEQYF.